A selection of T cell receptor beta chains follows, all from one sample in a study of OX40 agonist ivuxolimab in advanced cancers. Clones were read by immunoSEQ multiplex PCR, and TCRdb kept only the in-frame ones, dropping some. The top ten clones hold about 0.25% of a sample with about 110,000 clones, approximately 89% of them seen once. The starting material was CD4+ or CD8+ T cells sorted from blood, obtained in a trial of the OX40 agonist ivuxolimab. The source is an adult with an advanced solid tumor such as melanoma, head and neck, liver or kidney cancer. CDR3s include the opening cysteine and the closing phenylalanine or tryptophan. A D gene is named only where the DNA matches it firmly. Clone sizes are given selectively: once, few, many, or a class where the clone is expanded.

cdr3_aa: CASSHARQGGNTIYF
cdr3_nt: TGCGCCAGCAGCCATGCCCGACAGGGGGGAAACACCATATATTTT
j_call: TRBJ1-3
v_call: TRBV4-1
d_call: TRBD1
cdr3_length: 15
clone_size: -

cdr3_aa: CASSQGRGGNQPQHF
cdr3_nt: TGCGCCAGCAGCCAAGGGCGGGGAGGCAATCAGCCCCAGCATTTT
j_call: TRBJ1-5
v_call: TRBV4-3
d_call: -
cdr3_length: 15
clone_size: -

cdr3_aa: CASSPTGRYGYTF
cdr3_nt: TGTGCCAGCAGCCCGACAGGGAGGTATGGCTACACCTTC
j_call: TRBJ1-2
v_call: TRBV11-3
d_call: TRBD1
cdr3_length: 13
clone_size: -

cdr3_aa: CASSIIGAGELFF
cdr3_nt: TGTGCCAGTAGTATAATCGGGGCCGGGGAGCTGTTTTTT
j_call: TRBJ2-2
v_call: TRBV19
d_call: -
cdr3_length: 13
clone_size: -

cdr3_aa: CASSGSRSRGITDTQYF
cdr3_nt: TGTGCCAGCAGCGGTAGCCGGAGTCGCGGTATTACAGATACGCAGTATTTT
j_call: TRBJ2-3
v_call: TRBV5-4
d_call: -
cdr3_length: 17
clone_size: -

cdr3_aa: CASSVDAGNSPLHF
cdr3_nt: TGTGCCAGCAGCGTAGACGCCGGTAATTCACCCCTCCACTTT
j_call: TRBJ1-6
v_call: TRBV11-3
d_call: -
cdr3_length: 14
clone_size: few

cdr3_aa: CASSLFTRRTNNEQFF
cdr3_nt: TGCGCCAGCAGCTTGTTTACCCGACGGACTAACAATGAGCAGTTCTTC
j_call: TRBJ2-1
v_call: TRBV5-1
d_call: -
cdr3_length: 16
clone_size: -

cdr3_aa: CASSPRFVSTDTQYF
cdr3_nt: TGTGCCAGCAGCCCCCGATTCGTGAGCACAGATACGCAGTATTTT
j_call: TRBJ2-3
v_call: TRBV5-8
d_call: -
cdr3_length: 15
clone_size: -

cdr3_aa: CASSLGHYTEAFF
cdr3_nt: TGTGCCAGCAGCTTGGGTCACTACACTGAAGCTTTCTTT
j_call: TRBJ1-1
v_call: TRBV5-6
d_call: -
cdr3_length: 13
clone_size: -

cdr3_aa: CASRLAPTGEQYF
cdr3_nt: TGTGCCAGCAGACTAGCACCTACAGGGGAGCAGTACTTC
j_call: TRBJ2-7
v_call: TRBV28
d_call: -
cdr3_length: 13
clone_size: -

cdr3_aa: CASSPAGTGGHQPQHF
cdr3_nt: TGTGCCAGCTCACCAGCCGGGACAGGGGGCCATCAGCCCCAGCATTTT
j_call: TRBJ1-5
v_call: TRBV18
d_call: TRBD1
cdr3_length: 16
clone_size: -

cdr3_aa: CASSLGQGSSYNEQFF
cdr3_nt: TGCGCCAGCAGCTTAGGACAGGGGAGCTCCTACAATGAGCAGTTCTTC
j_call: TRBJ2-1
v_call: TRBV5-1
d_call: TRBD1
cdr3_length: 16
clone_size: once

cdr3_aa: CASSQQNTGELFF
cdr3_nt: TGTGCCAGCAGTCAACAAAACACCGGGGAGCTGTTTTTT
j_call: TRBJ2-2
v_call: TRBV11-2
d_call: -
cdr3_length: 13
clone_size: -

cdr3_aa: CASSRLTDTQYF
cdr3_nt: TGTGCCAGCAGCCGATTAACAGATACGCAGTATTTT
j_call: TRBJ2-3
v_call: TRBV7-3
d_call: -
cdr3_length: 12
clone_size: -

cdr3_aa: CASSVQGRDTQYF
cdr3_nt: TGTGCCAGCTCAGTACAGGGCAGGGATACGCAGTATTTT
j_call: TRBJ2-3
v_call: TRBV18
d_call: -
cdr3_length: 13
clone_size: -

cdr3_aa: CASSLAGTGGASGTF
cdr3_nt: TGCGCCAGCAGCTTGGCCGGGACAGGGGGTGCCTCCGGAACCTTC
j_call: TRBJ1-2
v_call: TRBV5-1
d_call: TRBD1
cdr3_length: 15
clone_size: -

cdr3_aa: CASSLNADSAQYF
cdr3_nt: TGTGCCAGCAGCTTAAATGCGGACAGCGCGCAGTATTTT
j_call: TRBJ2-3
v_call: TRBV7-2
d_call: -
cdr3_length: 13
clone_size: -

cdr3_aa: CASSYQSENTEAFF
cdr3_nt: TGTGCCAGCAGTTACCAGTCTGAGAACACTGAAGCTTTCTTT
j_call: TRBJ1-1
v_call: TRBV6-6
d_call: -
cdr3_length: 14
clone_size: -

cdr3_aa: CASSYGGSYNSPLHF
cdr3_nt: TGTGCCAGCAGTTACGGGGGTTCCTATAATTCACCCCTCCACTTT
j_call: TRBJ1-6
v_call: TRBV6-5
d_call: -
cdr3_length: 15
clone_size: -

cdr3_aa: CASRPPGLAGGLADTQYF
cdr3_nt: TGTGCCAGCAGGCCGCCTGGACTAGCGGGAGGTTTAGCAGATACGCAGTATTTT
j_call: TRBJ2-3
v_call: TRBV7-8
d_call: TRBD2
cdr3_length: 18
clone_size: once

cdr3_aa: CASSRGLTSGADTQYF
cdr3_nt: TGTGCCAGTAGCAGAGGCTTGACGAGCGGTGCAGATACGCAGTATTTT
j_call: TRBJ2-3
v_call: TRBV19
d_call: -
cdr3_length: 16
clone_size: -

cdr3_aa: CAWNSPGQGDTEAFF
cdr3_nt: TGTGCCTGGAATTCCCCGGGACAGGGGGACACTGAAGCTTTCTTT
j_call: TRBJ1-1
v_call: TRBV30
d_call: TRBD1
cdr3_length: 15
clone_size: once

cdr3_aa: CARSLASTNTGELFF
cdr3_nt: TGTGCCAGAAGCTTGGCCAGTACGAACACCGGGGAGCTGTTTTTT
j_call: TRBJ2-2
v_call: TRBV5-3
d_call: -
cdr3_length: 15
clone_size: -

cdr3_aa: CASSEGLAGYNEQFF
cdr3_nt: TGCGCCAGCAGCGAGGGACTAGCGGGCTACAATGAGCAGTTCTTC
j_call: TRBJ2-1
v_call: TRBV5-1
d_call: TRBD2
cdr3_length: 15
clone_size: -

cdr3_aa: CASSLYLSGGADTQYF
cdr3_nt: TGTGCCAGCAGCTTGTATCTCAGCGGGGGGGCAGATACGCAGTATTTT
j_call: TRBJ2-3
v_call: TRBV5-6
d_call: TRBD2
cdr3_length: 16
clone_size: -

cdr3_aa: CASSDQAVRDAEAFF
cdr3_nt: TGTGCCAGCAGTGACCAGGCTGTCCGGGACGCTGAAGCTTTCTTT
j_call: TRBJ1-1
v_call: TRBV2
d_call: -
cdr3_length: 15
clone_size: -

cdr3_aa: CASSVLDRGQNGYTF
cdr3_nt: TGTGCCAGCAGCGTACTAGACAGAGGGCAGAATGGCTACACCTTC
j_call: TRBJ1-2
v_call: TRBV9
d_call: -
cdr3_length: 15
clone_size: -